The clone carrying this T cell receptor beta chain has a single count. These data come from a study of blood T cell repertoires in COVID-19. The overall study: Samples taken during acute and convalescent COVID-19 were collected in the United States, Italy and Spain.

Assay: immunoSEQ multiplex PCR; the TCRdb copy retains only in-frame clones and omits some. The sample yields 250,000 to 350,000 clones, just under 90% seen once. The material sequenced was peripheral blood. The source of this sequence is a woman aged 45-60 years with COVID-19, enrolled during active disease.

The CDR3 DNA is TGCGCCAGCAGCGCGCCCGGGGGTGGGGAGACCCAGTACTTC. It specifies CASSAPGGGETQYF. The chain recombines TRBV5-1 with TRBJ2-5; the D gene is possibly TRBD2 (6 bases). The CDR3 spans 14 residues. In germline, CDR1 is SGHRS, CDR2 YFSETQ. V was pared by 4 bases and J by 5 bases, with 15 bases between.